Below are 16 T cell receptor beta chains sequenced from a single sample in a study of early T cells in non-severe SARS-CoV-2 infection. MiXCR was run by TCRdb on the 5' RACE reads, yielding one entry per CDR3 protein. The table records some 62,000 distinct CDR3 sequences, about 9.3% of them present only once. What was sequenced was whole blood. These receptor sequences come from an adult who was a healthcare worker with PCR-confirmed SARS-CoV-2 infection or an uninfected control (not recorded which).

The chain is built from TRBV30 and TRBJ1-1, with D tentatively TRBD1 (6 bases). Germline lookup yields CDR1 GTSNPN and CDR2 SVGIG (reference sequence). Trimming removed 3 bases from V and 3 bases from J, with 8 bases in between. The CDR3 totals 12 residues. CDR3 sequence (DNA): TGTGCCTGGAGGCCAGGGGACACTGAAGCTTTCTTT. Translation gives CAWRPGDTEAFF.

The genes are TRBV7-9 and TRBJ1-1, with D unclear. The CDR3 is 12 residues long. Germline CDR1 and CDR2: SEHNR and FQNEAQ (reference sequence). Trimming took off 2 bases at V and 5 bases at J, with 6 bases between the two ends. The CDR3 bases are TGTGCCAGCAGCTTATTATCGACTGAAGCTTTCTTT. Protein sequence: CASSLLSTEAFF. Using reference TRBV7-9 and TRBJ1-1 for the parts outside the CDR3, the full variable domain is DTGVSQNPRHKITKRGQNVTFRCDPISEHNRLYWYRQTLGQGPEFLTYFQNEAQLEKSRLLSDRFSAERPKGSFSTLEIQRTEQGDSAMYLCASSLLSTEAFFGQGTRLTVV.

This clonotype was seen a few times. The chain links TRBV14 to TRBJ2-2; D might be TRBD2 (6 bases). CDR1 is SGHDN, CDR2 FVKESK, per germline. This CDR3 has 17 residues. The V end lost 4 bases, the J end lost 0 bases, and 15 bases lay between the germline ends. The CDR3 DNA sequence: TGTGCCAGCAGCCTCTTGACTAGACATGCGAACACCGGGGAGCTGTTTTTT. Its protein product is CASSLLTRHANTGELFF.

The chain combines TRBV20-1 with TRBJ2-7, with 7 nucleotides matching TRBD1. The CDR3 length is 12 residues. The germline V gene encodes CDR1 DFQATT and CDR2 SNEGSKA (reference sequence). CDR3: CSRRGGDYEQYV. In nucleotides, the CDR3 is TGCAGCCGTCGAGGGGGCGACTACGAGCAGTACGTC.

This clonotype was recorded many times. This rearrangement joins TRBV11-2 to TRBJ2-3; TRBD1 matches at 8 bases. This CDR3 is 15 amino acids long. V lost 3 bases and J lost 5; bases outside the gene matches: 7. CDR1 is SGHAT and CDR2 is FQNNGV in the germline V gene. CDR3 DNA: TGTGCCAGCAGCTTCGACGGGACAGGCATAGATACGCAGTATTTT. Translation: CASSFDGTGIDTQYF. The full variable domain, with the rest looked up from reference TRBV11-2 and TRBJ2-3, is EAGVAQSPRYKIIEKRQSVAFWCNPISGHATLYWYQQILGQGPKLLIQFQNNGVVDDSQLPKDRFSAERLKGVDSTLKIQPAKLEDSAVYLCASSFDGTGIDTQYFGPGTRLTVL.

The CDR3 loop reads CASSFRTSGFTDTQYF. CDR3 nucleotides: TGTGCCAGCAGCTTTAGGACTAGCGGTTTCACAGATACGCAGTATTTT. The chain joins TRBV2 to TRBJ2-3, with TRBD2 identical over 10 bases. V lost 6 bases to trimming and J lost 2 bases; unmatched junction nucleotides: 8. Looked up from germline, CDR1 is SNHLY and CDR2 is FYNNEI. This CDR3 has 16 residues.

This chain uses TRBV2 with TRBJ1-1, with 12 positions matching TRBD1. This CDR3 comprises 17 residues. Germline CDR1 SNHLY, CDR2 FYNNEI. Trimming removed 4 bases from V and 4 bases from J; junction bases left unmatched: 10. The CDR3 here is CASSAGTGGMRATEAFF. The DNA for the CDR3 is TGTGCCAGCAGTGCCGGGACAGGGGGCATGAGGGCCACTGAAGCTTTCTTT. The full variable domain, its missing parts supplied by reference TRBV2 and TRBJ1-1, is EPEVTQTPSHQVTQMGQEVILRCVPISNHLYFYWYRQILGQKVEFLVSFYNNEISEKSEIFDDQFSVERPDGSNFTLKIRSTKLEDSAMYFCASSAGTGGMRATEAFFGQGTRLTVV.

This clonotype was seen ten or more times. V usage is TRBV2 and J usage is TRBJ2-2; 7 nucleotides align to TRBD1. This CDR3 is 17 amino acids long. The germline V gene encodes CDR1 SNHLY and CDR2 FYNNEI. Trimming cost V 5 bases and J 9 bases; bases outside gene matches: 18. Here the CDR3 reads CASSPVPADRDPRELFF. The CDR3 bases are TGTGCCAGCAGTCCCGTCCCCGCCGACAGGGATCCCAGGGAGCTGTTTTTT.

This chain joins TRBV7-3 and TRBJ2-1, with TRBD1 matching over 10 bases. The CDR3 contains 14 residues. V dropped 1 base and J dropped 6; count of bases not matched to a gene: 0. Germline assignment: CDR1 SGHTA and CDR2 FQGTGA. The CDR3 loop reads CASSLRQGANEQFF. CDR3 coding DNA: TGTGCCAGCAGCTTAAGACAGGGGGCCAATGAGCAGTTCTTC.

At least ten counts were recorded for this clonotype. The chain combines TRBV18 with TRBJ2-1; possible D gene TRBD2, 7 bases. CDR1 and CDR2 (germline): KGHSH, LQKENI. The V gene lost 0 bases and the J gene lost 2 bases, with 11 bases spanning the gap. This CDR3 comprises 16 residues. In DNA form, the CDR3 reads TGTGCCAGCTCACCACCCGGCGGGGGCCCCTACAATGAGCAGTTCTTC. This codes for CASSPPGGGPYNEQFF.

The chain uses TRBV6-4 and TRBJ1-1; 9 bases map to TRBD1. Germline trimming cut 5 bases from V and 1 base from J; bases unmatched to any gene: 5. CDR1 is MRHNA, CDR2 SNTAGT, per germline. CDR3 length: 15 amino acids. In DNA form, the CDR3 reads TGTGCCAGCAGTCCTTCGGACAGGGGGAACACTGAAGCTTTCTTT. It yields the protein CASSPSDRGNTEAFF.

This rearrangement joins TRBV6-5 to TRBJ2-2; D may be TRBD2 (5 bases). The germline V gene encodes CDR1 MNHEY and CDR2 SVGAGI. The V and J ends lost 5 bases and 6 bases respectively, with 16 bases between them. The CDR3 covers 15 residues. The CDR3 nucleotides read TGTGCCAGCAGTGTAGGGATCGGAGGTCCCGGGGAGCTGTTTTTT. Translated, it gives CASSVGIGGPGELFF.

This chain uses TRBV7-9 with TRBJ1-5; D gene unclear. With 2 bases removed from V and 0 bases from J, the gap between germline ends came to 11 bases. Germline CDR1 is SEHNR and CDR2 is FQNEAQ (reference sequence). This CDR3 comprises 16 residues. This chain's CDR3 is CASSLSAVTSNQPQHF. In DNA form, the CDR3 reads TGTGCCAGCAGCTTATCGGCAGTTACTAGCAATCAGCCCCAGCATTTT. Full variable domain (rest looked up from reference TRBV7-9 and TRBJ1-5): DTGVSQNPRHKITKRGQNVTFRCDPISEHNRLYWYRQTLGQGPEFLTYFQNEAQLEKSRLLSDRFSAERPKGSFSTLEIQRTEQGDSAMYLCASSLSAVTSNQPQHFGDGTRLSIL.

The J gene is TRBJ2-5, the V gene TRBV5-1, with D perhaps matching TRBD1 (6 bases). The CDR3 spans 15 residues. Germline V lookup: CDR1 SGHRS, CDR2 YFSETQ. V lost 4 bases and J 2 bases, leaving 15 bases between the germline ends. CDR3 sequence reads: CASSPPGHSQETQYF. Here the CDR3 DNA reads TGCGCCAGCAGCCCCCCGGGACACTCACAAGAGACCCAGTACTTC.

The chain is built from TRBV7-3 and TRBJ1-5; D unclear. Germline CDR1 and CDR2: SGHTA and FQGTGA. V lost 6 bases and J 2 bases, leaving 23 bases between the germline ends. The CDR3 totals 18 residues. This chain's CDR3 is CASSLDWVFFYCNQPQHF. CDR3 coding DNA: TGTGCCAGCAGTTTAGACTGGGTCTTTTTCTATTGCAATCAGCCCCAGCATTTT.

This clonotype was detected only a few times. This chain joins TRBV18 and TRBJ2-7, with 7 bases fitting TRBD1. Germline V gene lookup returns CDR1 KGHSH and CDR2 LQKENI. CDR3 length: 15 amino acids. The V and J ends lost 6 bases and 3 bases, in that order; junction bases with no gene match: 11. CDR3 in amino acids: CASSPRDSVIYEQYV. For the CDR3, the DNA is TGTGCCAGCTCCCCTCGGGACAGCGTAATCTACGAGCAGTACGTC.